The rows below give T cell receptor beta chains drawn from one sample of a study of PD-1 blockade in classical Hodgkin lymphoma. Repertoires were generated with immunoSEQ multiplex PCR, while TCRdb's copy carries only in-frame clones and drops some. The sample lists 50,000 or so clones, 90% occurring once. This specimen was peripheral blood mononuclear cells (PBMCs), taken before the fourth cycle of nivolumab. These receptors were obtained from a human donor with classical Hodgkin lymphoma. Each CDR3 is given with its conserved first and last residue. Fields, in order: D gene, J gene, V gene, clone size, CDR3 protein, CDR3 DNA. The D gene is left open where the match is weak. Clone size is given for some rows only: seen once, a few or many times, or a class if the clone is expanded.

d_call: TRBD2; j_call: TRBJ2-3; v_call: TRBV4-1; clone_size: .; cdr3_aa: CATSSGRADTQYF; cdr3_nt: TGCGCCACCTCTAGCGGGAGGGCCGACACGCAGTATTTT
d_call: .; j_call: TRBJ2-3; v_call: TRBV7-3; clone_size: .; cdr3_aa: CASSLMGLGTDTQYF; cdr3_nt: TGTGCCAGCAGCTTAATGGGACTTGGCACAGATACGCAGTATTTT
d_call: TRBD2; j_call: TRBJ2-3; v_call: TRBV15; clone_size: .; cdr3_aa: CATSKLAGGPFTDTQYF; cdr3_nt: TGTGCCACCAGCAAACTAGCGGGAGGACCTTTCACAGATACGCAGTATTTT
d_call: TRBD2; j_call: TRBJ2-2; v_call: TRBV9; clone_size: .; cdr3_aa: CASSDYQGLAGGTANTGELFF; cdr3_nt: TGTGCCAGCAGTGACTACCAGGGACTAGCGGGAGGAACCGCGAACACCGGGGAGCTGTTTTTT
d_call: .; j_call: TRBJ2-5; v_call: TRBV27; clone_size: .; cdr3_aa: CASGQGPFWETQYF; cdr3_nt: TGTGCCAGCGGTCAGGGGCCCTTCTGGGAGACCCAGTACTTC
d_call: .; j_call: TRBJ2-7; v_call: TRBV19; clone_size: .; cdr3_aa: CASSIFLGGEQYF; cdr3_nt: TGTGCCAGTAGTATATTTCTTGGGGGGGAGCAGTACTTC
d_call: .; j_call: TRBJ2-7; v_call: TRBV7-8; clone_size: .; cdr3_aa: CASSLAPFVEQYF; cdr3_nt: TGTGCCAGCAGCTTAGCTCCCTTCGTTGAGCAGTACTTC
d_call: TRBD2; j_call: TRBJ2-2; v_call: TRBV4-2; clone_size: .; cdr3_aa: CASSQAPLNSGRITGELFF; cdr3_nt: TGTGCCAGCAGCCAAGCCCCCTTAAACAGCGGGAGAATCACCGGGGAGCTGTTTTTT
d_call: TRBD2; j_call: TRBJ2-2; v_call: TRBV6-4; clone_size: once; cdr3_aa: CASSDGRATGELFF; cdr3_nt: TGTGCCAGCAGTGACGGGAGGGCCACCGGGGAGCTGTTTTTT
d_call: .; j_call: TRBJ2-1; v_call: TRBV7-9; clone_size: .; cdr3_aa: CASSLARLGFPYNEQFF; cdr3_nt: TGTGCCAGCAGCTTAGCGCGTCTGGGATTCCCCTACAATGAGCAGTTCTTC
d_call: TRBD2; j_call: TRBJ2-1; v_call: TRBV5-1; clone_size: .; cdr3_aa: CASSLGVTSGIGNEQFF; cdr3_nt: TGCGCCAGCAGCTTGGGGGTTACTAGCGGGATTGGCAATGAGCAGTTCTTC
d_call: .; j_call: TRBJ2-1; v_call: TRBV5-1; clone_size: .; cdr3_aa: CASSARTYNEQFF; cdr3_nt: TGCGCCAGCAGCGCACGAACTTACAATGAGCAGTTCTTC
d_call: .; j_call: TRBJ1-1; v_call: TRBV6-1; clone_size: .; cdr3_aa: CASKLGMNTEAFF; cdr3_nt: TGTGCCAGCAAGCTGGGGATGAACACTGAAGCTTTCTTT
d_call: TRBD2; j_call: TRBJ2-3; v_call: TRBV7-6; clone_size: .; cdr3_aa: CASSEGLAGGDYTDTQYF; cdr3_nt: TGTGCCAGCAGCGAAGGACTAGCGGGAGGGGATTACACAGATACGCAGTATTTT
d_call: .; j_call: TRBJ1-2; v_call: TRBV7-6; clone_size: .; cdr3_aa: CASSSPGERGYTF; cdr3_nt: TGTGCCAGCAGCTCGCCCGGGGAGAGGGGCTACACCTTC
d_call: .; j_call: TRBJ1-3; v_call: TRBV10-3; clone_size: .; cdr3_aa: CATTNVPSSGNTIYF; cdr3_nt: TGTGCCACCACCAACGTCCCTTCATCTGGAAACACCATATATTTT
d_call: .; j_call: TRBJ2-7; v_call: TRBV6-5; clone_size: .; cdr3_aa: CASRSITYEQYF; cdr3_nt: TGTGCCAGCAGGTCTATTACCTACGAGCAGTACTTC
d_call: .; j_call: TRBJ2-2; v_call: TRBV12-5; clone_size: .; cdr3_aa: CASGLGRAGELFF; cdr3_nt: TGTGCTAGTGGTTTGGGGAGGGCCGGGGAGCTGTTTTTT
d_call: .; j_call: TRBJ2-7; v_call: TRBV7-2; clone_size: .; cdr3_aa: CASSLAFHEQYF; cdr3_nt: TGTGCCAGCAGCTTAGCATTCCACGAGCAGTACTTC
d_call: .; j_call: TRBJ2-7; v_call: TRBV19; clone_size: .; cdr3_aa: CASALGAEQYF; cdr3_nt: TGTGCCAGTGCCCTAGGAGCCGAGCAGTACTTC
d_call: .; j_call: TRBJ1-1; v_call: TRBV2; clone_size: .; cdr3_aa: CASTEGHFGKAFF; cdr3_nt: TGTGCCAGCACCGAGGGGCATTTTGGAAAAGCTTTCTTT
d_call: .; j_call: TRBJ2-7; v_call: TRBV7-2; clone_size: .; cdr3_aa: CASSLVAGDSYEQYF; cdr3_nt: TGTGCCAGCAGCTTAGTGGCAGGGGATTCCTACGAGCAGTACTTC
d_call: TRBD1; j_call: TRBJ1-5; v_call: TRBV18; clone_size: .; cdr3_aa: CASSRTGASASNQPQHF; cdr3_nt: TGTGCCAGCTCCCGAACAGGGGCTTCGGCCTCCAATCAGCCCCAGCATTTT
d_call: .; j_call: TRBJ2-5; v_call: TRBV9; clone_size: .; cdr3_aa: CASSVVGQMRETQYF; cdr3_nt: TGTGCCAGCAGCGTAGTGGGACAAATGAGAGAGACCCAGTACTTC
d_call: .; j_call: TRBJ2-5; v_call: TRBV7-6; clone_size: .; cdr3_aa: CASSLGIVSEETQYF; cdr3_nt: TGTGCCAGCAGCTTAGGAATCGTCTCAGAGGAGACCCAGTACTTC
d_call: .; j_call: TRBJ2-1; v_call: TRBV5-4; clone_size: few; cdr3_aa: CASSRQAVSGSSYNEQFF; cdr3_nt: TGTGCCAGCAGCCGCCAGGCGGTATCAGGGAGCTCCTACAATGAGCAGTTCTTC
d_call: TRBD2; j_call: TRBJ2-1; v_call: TRBV7-9; clone_size: .; cdr3_aa: CASSITYSGRNNEQFF; cdr3_nt: TGTGCCAGCAGCATCACCTATAGCGGGAGGAACAATGAGCAGTTCTTC
d_call: TRBD1; j_call: TRBJ2-1; v_call: TRBV29-1; clone_size: few; cdr3_aa: CSVPDRTPYNEQFF; cdr3_nt: TGCAGCGTGCCGGACAGGACCCCTTACAATGAGCAGTTCTTC
d_call: .; j_call: TRBJ1-1; v_call: TRBV7-9; clone_size: .; cdr3_aa: CASSQDLHTEAFF; cdr3_nt: TGTGCCAGCAGCCAGGACCTGCACACTGAAGCTTTCTTT